A selection of T cell receptor beta chains follows, all from one sample in a study of blood T cell repertoires in COVID-19. The repertoire was sequenced with immunoSEQ multiplex PCR; TCRdb's copy has only in-frame clones and lacks some. The table has 150,000 to 200,000 clones, 94% seen once. Sequencing was done on a sample of peripheral blood. These receptors came from a young man with COVID-19, enrolled during active disease. Each CDR3 is given with its conserved first and last residue. D genes are given only for firm matches. Size tells how often a clone was seen (once, few, many) or the class of an expanded clone, and some rows leave it out.

v_call,d_call,j_call,clone_size,cdr3_aa
TRBV18,TRBD1,TRBJ2-7,NA,CASSPPGTGTSYEQYF
TRBV6-4,NA,TRBJ2-1,once,CASSVSRATEQFF
TRBV18,TRBD1,TRBJ1-5,NA,CASSPDRASQPQHF
TRBV13,NA,TRBJ1-5,NA,CASSLGSGNQPQHF
TRBV11-2,TRBD1,TRBJ2-7,once,CASSQQGNEQYF
TRBV9,NA,TRBJ1-1,NA,CASSVDGRGRNTEAFF
TRBV3-1/TRBV3-2,TRBD2,TRBJ2-1,NA,CASSQDAGTNNEQFF
TRBV6-1,TRBD1,TRBJ2-7,NA,CASGGDRRVGNSYEQYF
TRBV18,NA,TRBJ1-1,once,CASSPRDTEAFF
TRBV27,TRBD1,TRBJ1-1,NA,CASSLLTTGGTNTEAFF
TRBV5-1,NA,TRBJ1-1,once,CASSLEDRNTEAFF
TRBV20-1,NA,TRBJ2-7,NA,CSASLQGYEQYF
TRBV2,TRBD1,TRBJ2-3,NA,CASSVNQGGTDTQYF
TRBV3-1/TRBV3-2,NA,TRBJ2-7,NA,CASSQGEVGEQYF
TRBV19,NA,TRBJ1-1,NA,CASTWTVDTEAFF
TRBV6-2/TRBV6-3,NA,TRBJ1-3,NA,CASSLTGNTIYF
TRBV27,NA,TRBJ1-6,NA,CASSLVAGEASPLHF
TRBV5-4,TRBD2,TRBJ2-5,once,CASSGGTSGGATLQETQYF
TRBV4-1,NA,TRBJ2-7,NA,CASSRNSYEQYF
TRBV20-1,NA,TRBJ1-4,once,CSASLRGPEKLFF
TRBV30,TRBD1,TRBJ1-6,NA,CAWRPSGTGGANNSPLHF
TRBV4-1,NA,TRBJ2-7,NA,CASSQERQGPYEQYF
TRBV19,NA,TRBJ2-7,NA,CASTDTPGGSYEQYF
TRBV10-3,NA,TRBJ1-4,NA,CAISAGQRNEKLFF
TRBV5-1,NA,TRBJ2-3,NA,CASSLVYRSTDTQYF
TRBV5-6,NA,TRBJ1-1,NA,CASSLGGRGTEAFF
TRBV5-1,NA,TRBJ2-3,NA,CASSAGQNTDTQYF
TRBV4-1,TRBD1,TRBJ1-2,NA,CASSQDLTGVYGYTF
TRBV5-1,TRBD1,TRBJ1-4,NA,CASSFEGQGNPKLFF
TRBV5-1,TRBD1,TRBJ1-6,NA,CASSWGQGRGSPLHF
TRBV5-1,TRBD1,TRBJ2-7,NA,CASSSVRTGSYEQYF
TRBV18,TRBD1,TRBJ1-2,NA,CASSGDRGLYGYTF
TRBV27,TRBD1,TRBJ1-1,NA,CASSVGQGYWSTEAFF
TRBV6-5,NA,TRBJ2-7,NA,CASSPQRQGGYEQYF
TRBV15,NA,TRBJ2-5,NA,CATSRDYTPGVTQYF
TRBV7-9,TRBD1,TRBJ2-1,NA,CASSRQGGLLYNEQFF
TRBV5-4,TRBD2,TRBJ2-2,NA,CASSFSGGSGELFF
TRBV25-1,TRBD1,TRBJ2-5,NA,CASSDSGRGLRETQYF
TRBV7-9,TRBD1,TRBJ2-2,once,CASRQTGATGELFF
TRBV14,NA,TRBJ1-1,NA,CASSPGKGVSGAEAFF
TRBV19,NA,TRBJ1-4,NA,CASSILSQNEKLFF
TRBV30,NA,TRBJ2-7,NA,CAWSTATGSYEQYF
TRBV11-2,TRBD1,TRBJ1-6,NA,CASSGQGYSPLHF
TRBV5-6,NA,TRBJ1-2,NA,CASRLRTGNYGYTF
TRBV2,NA,TRBJ1-5,NA,CASSPQDSNQPQHF
TRBV6-2/TRBV6-3,NA,TRBJ2-2,NA,CASSYRGATGELFF
TRBV14,TRBD1,TRBJ1-2,NA,CASSQGTGRINYGYTF
TRBV11-3,TRBD1,TRBJ2-1,once,CASSFPGQGLFF
TRBV4-1,TRBD2,TRBJ2-7,NA,CASTLELAGAPPLEQYF
TRBV6-5,NA,TRBJ2-1,NA,CASSYSLATDEQFF
TRBV29-1,NA,TRBJ1-2,once,CSVEDHGGYGYTF